This TCR beta chain was documented in a study of cytomegalovirus exposure and HLA in healthy donors (dated by TCRdb to the late 2010s). As for the study more broadly: In an earlier analysis of approximately 500 of the donors, about 270 Gb of sequence data and approximately 100 million unique TCR beta sequences from about 179 million T cells were reported. Approximately 310 gigabases of sequencing data and around 87 million unique TCR sequences were included in an early release covering about 600 HLA-typed donors. Of the roughly 400 genotyped donors, 80% to 90% were placed in the genetic ancestry cluster associated with self-reported Caucasian donors. The aim of the study was to test whether cataloging public T cell receptors could identify signatures of past pathogen exposure. The T cell repertoires of 670 or so subjects were profiled by immunosequencing and related to cytomegalovirus serostatus. Along with the approximately 670-subject first cohort, a separate validation cohort of over 90 different subjects was used. The study combined high-throughput TCR immunosequencing, statistical association of individual TCRs with disease status, and machine learning to predict cytomegalovirus infection status. In a later analysis, previously published TCR beta repertoires from some 640 donors were re-analyzed and high-resolution HLA genotyping was added so that TCR occurrence patterns could be studied. The later analysis used no new phenotypic data to find candidate immune exposures, relying instead on TCR beta sequences and their occurrence across donors. In an earlier analysis of a few hundred of the donors, high-throughput TCR beta sequencing was used to judge whether each TCR beta V gene segment behaved as functional or pseudogenic. Donor age, sex, ethnicity and CMV serostatus were compiled together with the repertoire data. A later genetic analysis used genome-wide SNP genotypes for 398 of the 666 donors, treating that subset as a discovery cohort. All discovery cohort repertoires had been generated using a single sequencing platform. HLA typing covered class I and class II loci at four-digit resolution. The number of donors typed differed by locus, with about 629-630 for A, B, C, DRB1 and DQB1, more than 500 for DQA1, 606 for DPA1, and approximately 470 for DPB1. A few DR-DQ haplotypes were treated as single units for association and clustering because of strong linkage in the cohort. On average, roughly 240,000 unique TCR beta nucleotide sequences were sequenced per donor among roughly 430 genotyped donors of the cohort, with about 19% of those sequences being non-productive.

The method was the immunoSEQ multiplex PCR assay. The multiplex PCR relied on a mix of 60 forward primers for TCR Vbeta segments and 13 reverse primers for TCR Jbeta segments. A multiplex PCR assay on genomic DNA amplified the CDR3 region of rearranged TCR beta genes. On the Illumina HiSeq System, the amplified TCR beta libraries were sequenced as 87-base-pair reads. Per the authors' processing: A later analysis tallied 75 million to 95 million unique TCR beta chains across the 666 repertoires, and approximately 9.9 million of those chains were shared by two or more donors. A nearest-neighbor algorithm error-corrected the raw reads and collapsed the reads into unique sequences, merging closely related sequences to remove PCR and sequencing errors. CDR3 sequences were aligned to IMGT reference sequences to assign V, D and J gene segments. For a sequence to be retained, at least a six-nucleotide match to both a V gene segment and a J gene segment was required. Rearrangements were called productive when the CDR3 lacked stop codons and stayed in frame with V and J; all others were non-productive. Following IMGT convention, CDR3 was defined as the stretch from the second conserved V-encoded cysteine up to the conserved J-encoded phenylalanine. Sequences without an unambiguous match to a single V gene segment were excluded from the earlier analysis of a few hundred of the donors. An earlier analysis of fewer than 750 of the donors classified V segments as functional when productive rearrangements were above 56.7% and as segregating when the standard deviation between donors was above 5%. To diagnose cytomegalovirus status from the catalog of TCR beta chain sequences, a statistical classification framework was built. In a later analysis, V and J genes were assigned by comparing TCR nucleotide sequences against IMGT/GENE-DB human TR gene sequences. The TCRdist pipeline was used in a later analysis to assign CDR3 sequences and most-parsimonious VDJ recombination scenarios. In a later analysis, each TCR beta chain was defined by its CDR3 amino acid sequence together with its V-gene family, and reads lacking a unique V-gene family were excluded. A later analysis removed over 500 highly shared, low-generation-probability nucleotide sequences to deal with suspected cross-contamination and a sequencing artifact. In a later analysis, a clonal expansion index for each public chain was calculated from normalized within-repertoire ranks of inferred template counts. In a later analysis, generation probabilities were computed with a VDJ recombination model fitted to out-of-frame rearrangements, and the resulting probabilities were checked against IGoR. Hypergeometric tests were used in a later analysis to score TCR-TCR, TCR-HLA and TCR-CMV co-occurrence, with a repertoire-size bias correction applied to the TCR pairs. False discovery rates were estimated in a later analysis by permuting HLA or CMV assignments 20 times. A later analysis grouped co-occurring TCRs with DBSCAN, adding TCRdist sequence similarity when clustering within HLA-allele-positive subsets. For co-occurrence clustering, repertoires with fewer than 30,000 or more than 120,000 public chains were excluded, along with five repertoires with anomalous nucleotide sharing. TCRdb re-hosts the immuneACCESS table, in-frame sequences only. Its copies lack some clones; in the studies checked, an unresolved V gene accounts for under half of them, and the cause for the rest is not known. V, J and clone size derive from that table, while D and trimming were established from the DNA sequence. Recorded for this sample are around 260,000 clones; under 90% of them occurred a single time. Around 0.33% of the sample lies in the top ten.

On the study overall, not on this receptor specifically: According to a later analysis, TCR association rates differed among HLA loci, with DRB1 alleles showing the most associated TCRs and HLA-C alleles showing the fewest. Broadly in line with IMGT annotations, most TCR beta V segments showed up in productive rearrangements about 90% or about 30% of the time in an earlier analysis of 450 to 600 of the donors. Because some donors lacked HLA typing at each locus, the association tests relied only on the typed subset. For the cohort, immune exposure information was limited to CMV serostatus. Compared with the approximately 710-donor mean, donors in an Asian-associated ancestry cluster had fewer N-insertions in productive TCRs, according to a later genetic analysis. A later genetic analysis associated a missense DCLRE1C variant with V-gene and J-gene trimming of TCR beta chains, and an independent cohort replicated the association. It was suggested by the authors that the approach could potentially be generalized to other disease states and immunological phenotypes. The study gave a list of over 150 TCR beta chains associated with cytomegalovirus. Across donors, most TCR sequences were observed very rarely, whereas some public TCRs were present in many individuals. Linkage disequilibrium might explain the correlated functional status among segregating V segments, but an unknown experimental factor could not be excluded. In vitro tests confirmed that a few of the cytomegalovirus-associated TCR beta chains recognize cytomegalovirus antigens. Compared with equally common non-associated chains, HLA-associated TCR beta chains in a later analysis were more clonally expanded and had lower generation probabilities. A later analysis found that most CMV-associated TCR beta chains appeared HLA-restricted, with HLA associations seemingly driven largely by CMV exposure. Cytomegalovirus status was reported to be diagnosed by the classifier with high specificity and sensitivity in both the original and validation cohorts. Presence/absence analyses assumed roughly uniform sequencing depth across donors, an assumption that may not hold. Because counts were too low, roughly 17 rarely observed V segments, including chromosome 9 orphons, were left out of the earlier analysis of 587 of the donors. When HLA alleles, especially DR and DQ, strongly co-occurred, TCR associations were difficult to assign to individual alleles. A cluster of highly shared sequence variants was judged likely to represent a technical artifact of the sequencing pipeline. Specific HLA alleles were associated with 16,951 TCR beta sequences at a false discovery rate of 0.05 in a later analysis. Only TCR beta chains were sequenced in this cohort, and the absence of alpha or paired-chain data limited detectable features. According to a later analysis, parvovirus B19, influenza, CMV and Epstein-Barr virus appeared linked to several top co-occurrence clusters. A further reported finding was that TCR beta sequences accurately predicted the HLA-A and HLA-B alleles for most subjects in the first cohort.

In total, 500 to 700 healthy bone marrow donors made up the cohort. At the time of sampling, all cohort members were nominally healthy, though unrecorded immune exposures were likely present. The donor tested CMV seronegative and was one of the 352 seronegative cohort members. A peripheral blood sample was collected from each donor, and TCR beta sequencing was performed on peripheral blood mononuclear cells. Genomic DNA was extracted from the blood cell samples with the Qiagen DNeasy Blood Extraction Kit. Remarks on this clone: The target of this receptor is not known. The record has no base qualities; no much larger clone is one base away.

This sequence was found in a girl between 2 and 10 years old in good health and CMV-seronegative. Sequencing was performed on PBMCs.

The CDR3 region: CASSPPPPRSNYGYTF. The nucleotide sequence is TGTGCCAGCTCACCACCCCCTCCTAGATCTAACTATGGCTACACCTTC. The sequence is built from TRBV18 and TRBJ1-2; the D gene lacks a confident call. Taken from cysteine to phenylalanine, the CDR3 has 16 residues. Solely the CDR3 DNA is kept, with 48 bases framed from the first base. From the germline V gene, CDR1 is KGHSH and CDR2 is LQKENI. V loses 0 bases of germline sequence and J loses 0 bases, and the interval between the two ends is 11 bases. When the CDR3 is completed using the reference TRBV18 and TRBJ1-2 genes on either side, the full variable domain is NAGVMQNPRHLVRRRGQEARLRCSPMKGHSHVYWYRQLPEEGLKFMVYLQKENIIDESGMPKERFSAEFPKEGPSILRIQQVVRGDSAAYFCASSPPPPRSNYGYTFGSGTRLTVV.